This T cell receptor beta chain was identified during a study of blood T cell repertoires in COVID-19. CDR1 and CDR2 from the germline V gene are GTSNPN and SVGIG (reference sequence). The V gene lost 4 bases and the J gene lost 0 bases, with 13 bases spanning the gap. The CDR3 loop spans 15 amino acids. The method was immunoSEQ multiplex PCR; TCRdb's version includes in-frame clones alone and lacks a portion of them. The sample includes 180,000 or so clones, about 76% of them seen just once. The receptor's source is a woman aged 45 to 65 with active or convalescent COVID-19. The chain links TRBV30 to TRBJ2-1; D remains unclear. The sample taken for sequencing was peripheral blood. The CDR3 DNA sequence: TGTGCCTGGACCCAATACCGGAGCTCCTACAATGAGCAGTTCTTC. Translating gives CAWTQYRSSYNEQFF.